A single sample gave rise to the 17 T cell receptor beta chains below, sequenced in a study of blood T cell repertoires in COVID-19. Repertoires were generated with immunoSEQ multiplex PCR, while TCRdb's copy carries only in-frame clones and drops some. The sample records just over 95,000 clones, 90% being singletons. The specimen was peripheral blood. These receptors originate from a man aged 50-60 years with acute or convalescent COVID-19.

The V call is TRBV19, the J call TRBJ2-5, with 8 bases identical to TRBD2. This CDR3 has 15 amino acids. In germline, CDR1 is LNHDA, CDR2 SQIVND (reference sequence). After removal of 6 bases from V and 0 bases from J, the junction contained 6 bases not matched to a gene. The CDR3 protein is CASRPGGGYQETQYF. The DNA for the CDR3 is TGTGCCAGTAGGCCGGGGGGGGGATACCAAGAGACCCAGTACTTC.

This sequence joins TRBV15 and TRBJ1-2; D remains ambiguous. V was clipped by 0 bases and J by 8 bases, with 13 bases between them. The germline V gene has CDR1 LNHNV and CDR2 YYDKDF (reference sequence). CDR3 size: 14 residues. The CDR3 nucleotides are TGTGCCACCAGCAGAGATCAACGGACGGGGGGCTACACCTTC. This codes for CATSRDQRTGGYTF.

The chain recombines TRBV27 with TRBJ2-3, with TRBD1 matching 7 bases. CDR1 is MNHEY, CDR2 SMNVEV, per germline (reference sequence). The CDR3 is 16 amino acids. V lost 5 bases to trimming and J lost 0 bases; unmatched junction nucleotides: 8. DNA of the CDR3: TGTGCCAGCAGTCCAGTCACAGGGGTTAGCACAGATACGCAGTATTTT. Amino acid sequence: CASSPVTGVSTDTQYF.

The genes are TRBV7-6 and TRBJ2-7; no definite D call. This CDR3 region has 11 residues. Looked up from germline, CDR1 is SGHVS and CDR2 is FNYEAQ. V shed 1 base and J shed 6 bases, with 4 bases lying between them. In DNA form, the CDR3 reads TGTGCCAGCAGCTTAGGGCTCGAGCAGTACTTC. It is translated as CASSLGLEQYF.

The V and J genes are TRBV5-8 and TRBJ2-5; 15 bases are shared with TRBD2. This CDR3 region has 17 residues. V shed 4 bases, J shed 5 bases, and the junction held 9 bases outside the gene matches. The V gene's germline CDR1 is SGHTS and CDR2 YDEGEE. The CDR3 here is CASSAWTSGRARETQYF. The CDR3 coding sequence is TGTGCCAGCAGCGCCTGGACTAGCGGGAGGGCCAGGGAGACCCAGTACTTC.

This clone is a singleton in its sample. The chain couples TRBV10-3 to TRBJ2-5, with a tentative D call TRBD2 (5 bases). Germline assignment: CDR1 ENHRY and CDR2 SYGVKD. The CDR3 totals 14 residues. V dropped 4 bases and J dropped 0 bases, with 9 bases sitting between them. CDR3 nucleotides: TGTGCCATCAGTGGGACCGGGAACCAAGAGACCCAGTACTTC. It is translated as CAISGTGNQETQYF.

This clone was observed a handful of times. The chain couples TRBV14 to TRBJ1-6, with D hard to call. Germline V gene lookup returns CDR1 SGHDN and CDR2 FVKESK. V was shortened by 0 bases and J by 9 bases, with 9 bases between the two germline ends. The CDR3 is 14 residues long. The CDR3 DNA follows: TGTGCCAGCAGCCAAGAATCAAGGAGTTCACCCCTCCACTTT. This gives the protein CASSQESRSSPLHF.

The chain employs TRBV5-1 and TRBJ2-1, with D perhaps matching TRBD2 (7 bases). The CDR3 length is 14 residues. Germline assignment: CDR1 SGHRS and CDR2 YFSETQ. Trimming removed 4 bases at V and 8 bases at J, with 16 bases between. CDR3: CASSLGGAQDEQFF. In DNA form, the CDR3 reads TGCGCCAGCAGCCTTGGGGGGGCGCAGGATGAGCAGTTCTTC.

This chain links TRBV7-2 with TRBJ2-7; D is undetermined. The CDR3 spans 12 residues. Trimming pared 5 bases from V and 3 bases from J, leaving 8 bases between. CDR1 and CDR2 from the germline V gene are SGHTA and FQGNSA. The DNA of the CDR3 is TGTGCCAGCAGCCTTGAGGACTACGAGCAGTACTTC. Translating it yields CASSLEDYEQYF.

This chain uses TRBV30 with TRBJ1-1; TRBD1 might be the D (5 bases). CDR1 and CDR2 from the germline V gene are GTSNPN and SVGIG (reference sequence). The CDR3 sequence is 14 residues long. Trimming took off 3 bases at V and 4 bases at J, with 15 bases between the two ends. CDR3 DNA sequence: TGTGCCTGGAGAGGATGGCAGGGTCCCACTGAAGCTTTCTTT. Translated: CAWRGWQGPTEAFF. Full variable domain (missing parts from reference TRBV30 and TRBJ1-1): SQTIHQWPATLVQPVGSPLSLECTVEGTSNPNLYWYRQAAGRGLQLLFYSVGIGQISSEVPQNLSASRPQDRQFILSSKKLLLSDSGFYLCAWRGWQGPTEAFFGQGTRLTVV.

The chain carries TRBV9 and TRBJ2-5, with 11 nucleotides matching TRBD2. The CDR3 length is 18 residues. Germline V gives CDR1 SGDLS, CDR2 YYNGEE. V dropped 4 bases and J dropped 5; count of bases not matched to a gene: 16. CDR3 bases: TGTGCCAGCAGCACTCCGGGACTAGCGGCCCTAACGGGCGAGACCCAGTACTTC. It translates to CASSTPGLAALTGETQYF. The full variable domain, its missing parts supplied by reference TRBV9 and TRBJ2-5, is DSGVTQTPKHLITATGQRVTLRCSPRSGDLSVYWYQQSLDQGLQFLIQYYNGEERAKGNILERFSAQQFPDLHSELNLSSLELGDSALYFCASSTPGLAALTGETQYFGPGTRLLVL.

This sequence joins TRBV28 and TRBJ1-5, with 9 nucleotides matching TRBD1. Germline V lookup: CDR1 MDHEN, CDR2 SYDVKM. The CDR3 contains 14 residues. J lost 7 bases, V lost 10 bases, and 11 bases had no gene match. DNA for the CDR3: TGTGCCACCAAAACAGGGGGCATAGGGCAGCCCCAGCATTTT. Its protein is CATKTGGIGQPQHF.

This clone appeared once. This rearrangement joins TRBV27 to TRBJ1-2; 8 bases agree with TRBD1. The CDR3 is 15 amino acids. The J segment lost 4 bases and the V segment lost 3 bases, leaving 7 bases of the junction unmatched. Germline loops: CDR1 MNHEY, CDR2 SMNVEV (reference sequence). CDR3: CASSFLQGVAYGYTF. The DNA of the CDR3 is TGTGCCAGCAGTTTCTTACAGGGGGTTGCCTATGGCTACACCTTC.

This clone came up a few times. The chain carries TRBV5-1 and TRBJ2-1; D is uncertain. The CDR3 runs 14 residues. V shed 4 bases and J shed 4 bases, with 12 bases lying between them. Germline V CDR1 and CDR2: SGHRS, YFSETQ. The CDR3 here is CASSIRPAYNEQFF. CDR3 in DNA: TGCGCCAGCAGCATCAGGCCGGCATACAATGAGCAGTTCTTC.

The J gene is TRBJ2-1, the V gene TRBV9, with D unclear. Trimming left V 0 bases short and J 8 bases short, with 12 bases between. This CDR3 is built from 14 residues. CDR1 and CDR2 from the germline V gene are SGDLS and YYNGEE. CDR3 amino acids: CASSVDGIADEQFF. The CDR3 nucleotides read TGTGCCAGCAGCGTAGATGGCATCGCCGATGAGCAGTTCTTC.

As DNA, the CDR3 is TGTGCCTGGGAAAGGACAGTGAACACTGAAGCTTTCTTT. Translating gives CAWERTVNTEAFF. This sequence joins TRBV30 and TRBJ1-1; D is possibly TRBD1 (6 bases). In germline, CDR1 is GTSNPN, CDR2 SVGIG (reference sequence). V shed 5 bases and J shed 0 bases, with 10 bases lying between them. This CDR3 spans 13 amino acids.

This chain uses TRBV24-1 with TRBJ2-3; D might be TRBD2 (6 bases). With 7 bases removed from V and 0 bases from J, the gap between germline ends came to 16 bases. This CDR3 is 16 amino acids long. Germline values: CDR1 KGHDR, CDR2 SFDVKD. In nucleotides, the CDR3 is TGTGCCACCAGCGGGAGTCGGTTCCCAAGCACAGATACGCAGTATTTT. Translation gives CATSGSRFPSTDTQYF.